The subject of this entry is one T cell receptor (beta chain). CDR1 and CDR2 from the germline V gene are KGHDR and SFDVKD. V lost 5 bases and J lost 4; bases outside the gene matches: 6. This CDR3 is 15 amino acids long. The sample belongs to a study of blood T cell repertoires in COVID-19. TCRdb's table, derived via immunoSEQ multiplex PCR, lists solely in-frame clones and lacks some. The repertoire consists of approximately 130,000 clones, with 70% to 90% occurring once and the leading ten covering around 17%. The sequenced sample consisted of peripheral blood. The rearrangement links TRBV24-1 to TRBJ2-3; 9 positions match TRBD1. This clonotype originated in a woman in her fifties or sixties who had recovered from COVID-19. The CDR3 bases are TGTGCCACCAGTGGTCCGGGACAGGGCCCAGATACGCAGTATTTT. Translated: CATSGPGQGPDTQYF.